The 25 T cell receptor beta chains below all came from one sample that was sequenced in a study of blood T cell repertoires in COVID-19. The data were produced by immunoSEQ multiplex PCR, yet TCRdb's version contains in-frame clones alone and is incomplete. The sample has 100,000 to 150,000 clones; less than 90% are singletons. Sequenced material: peripheral blood. The receptors come from a man aged 65-85 years who had recovered from COVID-19.

This clone turned up a few times. The CDR3 bases are TGTGCCAGCAGCTTCGCGTCCGGGGGGGCGCTTGAGACCCAGTACTTC. This encodes CASSFASGGALETQYF. The genes are TRBV5-4 and TRBJ2-5, with 8 positions matching TRBD2. From germline, CDR1 is SGHNT and CDR2 YYREEE (reference sequence). The junction had 11 bases not matched to a gene; V was cut back by 2 bases and J by 5 bases. CDR3 length: 16 amino acids.

V gene TRBV28 combines with J gene TRBJ2-3, with 10 bases identical to TRBD1. The junction had 6 bases not matched to a gene; V was cut back by 6 bases and J by 6 bases. The CDR3 sequence is 14 residues long. CDR1 and CDR2 (germline): MDHEN, SYDVKM. The CDR3, as DNA: TGTGCCAGCAGACGACAGGGGGCTTTGGATACGCAGTATTTT. Protein product: CASRRQGALDTQYF.

V gene TRBV7-8 combines with J gene TRBJ2-7; tentative D call: TRBD1 (5 bases). Germline V gene sequence: CDR1 SGHVS, CDR2 FQNEAQ. There are 15 residues in the CDR3. Trimming removed 6 bases from V and 5 bases from J, with 20 bases in between. In DNA, the CDR3 is TGTGCCAGCAGTTCCACAGGACGCTTACCGCACGAGCAGTACTTC. Encoded protein: CASSSTGRLPHEQYF.

This chain links TRBV5-4 with TRBJ1-5, with 8 positions matching TRBD1. Looked up from germline, CDR1 is SGHNT and CDR2 is YYREEE (reference sequence). V lost 3 bases to trimming and J lost 2 bases; unmatched junction nucleotides: 7. The CDR3 is 16 residues long. The chain's CDR3 is CASSYGGQGGNQPQHF. In DNA, the CDR3 is TGTGCCAGCAGCTACGGAGGACAGGGCGGCAATCAGCCCCAGCATTTT.

V gene TRBV5-1 combines with J gene TRBJ1-1; 7 nucleotides agree with TRBD1. The CDR3 is 13 amino acids. V lost 4 bases, J lost 5 bases, and 5 bases stayed unmatched. From germline, CDR1 is SGHRS and CDR2 YFSETQ. Written as DNA, the CDR3 is TGCGCCAGCAGCCGACAGGGACCGACTGAAGCTTTCTTT. Encoded protein: CASSRQGPTEAFF.

CDR3 nucleotides: TGTGCCACCAAACCACGGTACTCTGGAAACACCATATATTTT. Its translation: CATKPRYSGNTIYF. The V gene is TRBV6-5, the J gene TRBJ1-3; D gene unclear. The CDR3 is 14 amino acids. In germline, CDR1 is MNHEY, CDR2 SVGAGI. The V and J ends lost 10 bases and 0 bases respectively, with 13 bases between them.

The chain links TRBV10-1 to TRBJ1-1; weak D call: TRBD1 (6 bases). Germline V gene lookup returns CDR1 WNHNN and CDR2 SYGVQD (reference sequence). V lost 6 bases and J 3 bases, leaving 14 bases between the germline ends. This CDR3 comprises 14 residues. Here the CDR3 DNA reads TGCGCCAGCAGGGCAGGGGTCTGGGACACTGAAGCTTTCTTT. Its protein product is CASRAGVWDTEAFF.

This chain uses TRBV7-6 with TRBJ2-5; 7 positions agree with TRBD2. With V trimmed by 5 bases and J by 0 bases, 9 bases remained unmatched. Germline V gives CDR1 SGHVS, CDR2 FNYEAQ. The CDR3 consists of 16 residues. CDR3: CASSALAAMYQETQYF. The CDR3 DNA follows: TGTGCCAGCAGCGCCCTAGCGGCAATGTACCAAGAGACCCAGTACTTC.

The chain employs TRBV6-5 and TRBJ1-2, with 7 positions matching TRBD1. There are 15 residues in the CDR3. The V gene end was trimmed by 0 bases and the J gene end by 4 bases; junction bases not matched to a gene: 5. Germline-derived CDR1 and CDR2 are MNHEY and SVGAGI. CDR3 nucleotide sequence: TGTGCCAGCAGTTACTCGCGCAGGGGGATCTATGGCTACACCTTC. Its protein is CASSYSRRGIYGYTF.

This clone came up once. This CDR3 is CASRDRGNQPQHF. CDR3 DNA sequence: TGTGCCAGTCGCGACAGGGGTAATCAGCCCCAGCATTTT. The J gene is TRBJ1-5, the V gene TRBV2; the match to TRBD1 covers 8 bases. V gave up 9 bases and J gave up 4 bases; unmatched junction bases: 5. Germline V CDR1 and CDR2: SNHLY, FYNNEI. CDR3 length: 13 residues.

The CDR3 region has the DNA TGCGCCAGCAGCCTAGGACAGGCCGCCTACGAGCAGTACTTC. It specifies CASSLGQAAYEQYF. The chain links TRBV5-1 to TRBJ2-7; 7 nucleotides line up with TRBD1. CDR1 and CDR2 from the germline V gene are SGHRS and YFSETQ. Trimming took 4 bases from V and 2 from J; bases not matched to a gene: 6. The CDR3 has 14 amino acids.

The V call is TRBV2, the J call TRBJ2-2; D is possibly TRBD1 (5 bases). The germline gives CDR1 SNHLY, CDR2 FYNNEI. The germline V and J ends were trimmed by 5 bases and 7 bases, with 17 bases remaining between them. This CDR3 spans 15 amino acids. The CDR3 coding sequence is TGTGCCAGCAGTCCGACGGCGAATCAGGGCGGGGAGCTGTTTTTT. Protein sequence: CASSPTANQGGELFF.

This clone was detected once. This chain joins TRBV5-4 and TRBJ1-1; the D is unclear. Trimming pared 7 bases from V and 10 bases from J, leaving 17 bases between. This CDR3 has 12 amino acids. Per germline, CDR1 SGHNT and CDR2 YYREEE (reference sequence). CDR3 sequence: CASATGDSGAFF. CDR3 DNA: TGTGCCAGCGCAACCGGGGATTCAGGAGCTTTCTTT.

This chain connects TRBV5-5 to TRBJ2-7; D possibly corresponds to TRBD2 (6 bases). Trimming took 2 bases from V and 2 from J, leaving 11 bases between them. Germline CDR1 and CDR2: SGHKS and YYEKEE (reference sequence). The CDR3 spans 14 residues. The CDR3 is CASSLTGSTYEQYF. The DNA for the CDR3 is TGTGCCAGCAGCTTAACCGGGAGTACCTACGAGCAGTACTTC.

V and J are TRBV5-1 and TRBJ2-3; possible D gene TRBD1, 5 bases. The length of the CDR3 is 15 residues. With 0 bases removed from V and 7 bases from J, the gap between germline ends came to 15 bases. Germline assignment: CDR1 SGHRS and CDR2 YFSETQ. The CDR3 protein is CASSLASGLGNTQYF. The CDR3 region has the DNA TGCGCCAGCAGCTTGGCCTCAGGGTTGGGGAATACGCAGTATTTT.

V usage is TRBV5-4 and J usage is TRBJ1-1; the match to TRBD1 covers 7 bases. The trim removed 6 bases at V and 6 bases at J, leaving 14 bases unmatched. This CDR3 region has 15 residues. The germline CDR1 and CDR2 sequences are SGHNT and YYREEE (reference sequence). The CDR3 region is CASKPRQGGVAEAFF. CDR3 in DNA: TGTGCCAGCAAGCCGAGACAGGGAGGAGTGGCTGAAGCTTTCTTT.

The chain is built from TRBV30 and TRBJ2-7; a possible D gene is TRBD1 (5 bases). V lost 0 bases to trimming and J lost 6 bases, with 18 bases between them. This CDR3 has 15 amino acids. The germline gives CDR1 GTSNPN, CDR2 SVGIG (reference sequence). The CDR3 region has the DNA TGTGCCTGGAGTGTATCTGACAGACAAGGGGCCGAGCAGTACTTC. This encodes CAWSVSDRQGAEQYF.

The genes are TRBV27 and TRBJ2-3; TRBD1 matches at 8 bases. Germline V gives CDR1 MNHEY, CDR2 SMNVEV (reference sequence). Unmatched junction bases numbered 13, after V lost 5 bases and J lost 6 bases. This CDR3 has 16 residues. This CDR3 reads CASSDRGPTSTDTQYF. The DNA of the CDR3 is TGTGCCAGCAGTGACAGGGGACCAACCTCCACGGATACGCAGTATTTT.

J is TRBJ1-6 and V is TRBV6-5, with 10 bases that match TRBD1. V shed 0 bases, J shed 15 bases, and the junction held 11 bases outside the gene matches. Per germline, CDR1 MNHEY and CDR2 SVGAGI. This CDR3 has 16 residues. Here the CDR3 DNA reads TGTGCCAGCAGTTACTCCCCGGGACAGGGGTTGGTACACCTCCACTTT. Protein product: CASSYSPGQGLVHLHF.

The V and J genes are TRBV12-3 or TRBV12-4 and TRBJ1-1, with a weak D call TRBD1 (5 bases). The CDR3 runs to 11 residues. Trimming took 4 bases from V and 8 from J, leaving 8 bases between them. CDR3 sequence: CASSWGSEAFF. The CDR3 region has the DNA TGTGCCAGCAGTTGGGGCAGCGAAGCTTTCTTT.

The chain recombines TRBV18 with TRBJ2-7; 11 positions match TRBD1. Germline CDR1 is KGHSH and CDR2 is LQKENI. The CDR3 loop spans 14 amino acids. V trimming: 5 bases; J trimming: 4 bases; junction bases outside the gene matches: 4. The CDR3 coding sequence is TGTGCCAGCTCAAAGGGACAGGGGGATTACGAGCAGTACTTC. Translated, it gives CASSKGQGDYEQYF.

This clone has just a few counts. The chain recombines TRBV14 with TRBJ1-3; 9 bases are a match to TRBD1. The V gene end was trimmed by 4 bases and the J gene end by 5 bases; junction bases not matched to a gene: 3. Germline loops: CDR1 SGHDN, CDR2 FVKESK. CDR3 length: 14 amino acids. This chain's CDR3 is CASSPGQGRNTIYF. The CDR3 coding sequence is TGTGCCAGCAGCCCGGGACAGGGAAGAAACACCATATATTTT.

This sequence joins TRBV5-6 and TRBJ2-3; 13 bases agree with TRBD2. Germline lookup yields CDR1 SGHDT and CDR2 YYEEEE. This CDR3 comprises 14 residues. V lost 6 bases, J lost 11 bases, and 9 bases stayed unmatched. DNA of the CDR3: TGTGCCAGCACGGTACTAGCGGGGGGGCAGGGGCAGTATTTT. This translates into CASTVLAGGQGQYF.

The CDR3 nucleotides read TGCAGCGCTAAACCTAGGCCCCGACAGGACCCAGATACGCAGTATTTT. Translation: CSAKPRPRQDPDTQYF. V is TRBV29-1 and J is TRBJ2-3; possibly TRBD1 for D (6 bases). CDR1 SQVTM and CDR2 ANQGSEA come from the germline V gene. This CDR3 contains 16 residues. V lost 7 bases and J lost 4, with 24 bases in between.

J is TRBJ2-5 and V is TRBV7-2, with 8 bases aligning to TRBD1. The CDR3 contains 16 residues. V was pared by 0 bases and J by 0 bases, with 3 bases of the junction left unmatched. Germline V gene lookup returns CDR1 SGHTA and CDR2 FQGNSA. CDR3 loop: CASSLAGTGYQETQYF. The CDR3 DNA is TGTGCCAGCAGCTTAGCGGGGACAGGTTACCAAGAGACCCAGTACTTC.